This entry features one T cell receptor beta chain sequence. Data came from immunoSEQ multiplex PCR; TCRdb stores just in-frame clones and leaves some out. The sample consists of approximately 27,000 clones, around 91% of them appearing once. CDR3 length equals 14 residues. The germline CDR1 and CDR2 sequences are LNHDA and SQIVND (reference sequence). The V gene end was trimmed by 6 bases and the J gene end by 0 bases; junction bases not matched to a gene: 5. The data were obtained in a study of blood T cell repertoires in COVID-19. The sequence was obtained from a man aged 60 to 75 with acute or convalescent COVID-19. The gene calls are TRBV19 and TRBJ2-7, with 7 positions matching TRBD2. What was sequenced was peripheral blood. The DNA for the CDR3 is TGTGCCAGTAGATCGGGACTATCCTCCTACGAGCAGTACTTC. Protein product: CASRSGLSSYEQYF. The full variable domain, rest sourced from reference TRBV19 and TRBJ2-7, is DGGITQSPKYLFRKEGQNVTLSCEQNLNHDAMYWYRQDPGQGLRLIYYSQIVNDFQKGDIAEGYSVSREKKESFPLTVTSAQKNPTAFYLCASRSGLSSYEQYFGPGTRLTVT.